These 16 T cell receptor beta chains share one sample of origin, sequenced in a study of patients and donors after allogeneic stem cell transplantation. Each CDR3 protein is one row after TCRdb ran MiXCR on the RT-PCR reads. The data contain approximately 430,000 distinct CDR3 sequences, 16% of them singletons. Sequencing was performed on blood, either unsorted or a sorted T cell fraction (not recorded which). These receptors were collected from a human donor who was either an allogeneic HSCT recipient or a stem cell or donor lymphocyte infusion donor (not recorded which). It is not recorded whose cells these are; they may come from a transplant donor.

The chain joins TRBV30 to TRBJ1-3, with a tentative D call TRBD1 (5 bases). Deletions cut 4 bases from V and 3 bases from J, with 13 bases between. The CDR3 runs 14 residues. The germline V gene encodes CDR1 GTSNPN and CDR2 SVGIG (reference sequence). The CDR3 sequence: CAWNWVDNGNTIYF. For the CDR3, the DNA is TGTGCCTGGAATTGGGTGGACAATGGAAACACCATATATTTT.

The V call is TRBV7-2, the J call TRBJ2-3; D not resolved. Trimming took 5 bases from V and 2 from J, leaving 11 bases between them. Germline assignment: CDR1 SGHTA and CDR2 FQGNSA. The CDR3 contains 14 residues. The CDR3 is CASSPQRATDTQYF. Here the CDR3 DNA reads TGTGCCAGCAGCCCCCAGCGCGCCACAGATACGCAGTATTTT.

This sequence joins TRBV18 and TRBJ2-5, with 14 positions matching TRBD2. After removal of 0 bases from V and 1 base from J, the junction contained 1 base not matched to a gene. This CDR3 has 17 residues. The V gene's germline CDR1 is KGHSH and CDR2 LQKENI. In DNA, the CDR3 is TGTGCCAGCTCACCACCTGGACTAGCGGGGGGCCAAGAGACCCAGTACTTC. Its protein is CASSPPGLAGGQETQYF. Looking up the rest from reference TRBV18 and TRBJ2-5 gives the full variable domain: NAGVMQNPRHLVRRRGQEARLRCSPMKGHSHVYWYRQLPEEGLKFMVYLQKENIIDESGMPKERFSAEFPKEGPSILRIQQVVRGDSAAYFCASSPPGLAGGQETQYFGPGTRLLVL.

V and J are TRBV29-1 and TRBJ1-3, with D hard to call. V was pared by 8 bases and J by 1 base, with 21 bases between. The CDR3 has 16 amino acids. Germline V gene lookup returns CDR1 SQVTM and CDR2 ANQGSEA. The CDR3 DNA reads as TGCAGCCCCTCTCCCGGAGTCAGAGGATCTGGAAACACCATATATTTT. Residues: CSPSPGVRGSGNTIYF.

This clonotype was observed at least ten times. The rearrangement links TRBV6-1 to TRBJ2-2; D may be TRBD1 (6 bases). CDR1 is MNHNS, CDR2 SASEGT, per germline. V was clipped by 6 bases and J by 2 bases, with 13 bases between them. This CDR3 region has 15 residues. Written as DNA, the CDR3 is TGTGCCAGCAGGGGGGCTAGGGGTAACACCGGGGAGCTGTTTTTT. Protein product: CASRGARGNTGELFF.

The chain is built from TRBV29-1 and TRBJ1-5, with TRBD1 as a possible D gene (6 bases). The V end was cut by 2 bases, the J end by 6 bases, with 11 bases between. The germline gives CDR1 SQVTM, CDR2 ANQGSEA. CDR3 length: 13 amino acids. CDR3 sequence: CSVEQGHGQPQHF. The CDR3 DNA reads TGCAGCGTTGAACAGGGGCATGGTCAGCCCCAGCATTTT.

The chain links TRBV12-3 or TRBV12-4 to TRBJ1-1; TRBD1 aligns across 8 bases. The CDR3 is 13 amino acids. Unmatched junction bases numbered 4, after V lost 4 bases and J lost 6 bases. CDR3 in DNA: TGTGCCAGCAGTTACAGGGGGAAGGCTGAAGCTTTCTTT. Protein product: CASSYRGKAEAFF.

The rearrangement links TRBV4-2 to TRBJ2-7, with 7 bases lining up with TRBD1. The germline gives CDR1 LGHNA, CDR2 YNFKEQ. The CDR3 consists of 16 residues. Losses at the gene ends were 0 bases for V and 0 bases for J; bases not matched to a gene: 5. The CDR3 coding sequence is TGTGCCAGCAGCCAAGAATTCGGGGACAGCTCCTACGAGCAGTACTTC. Encoded protein: CASSQEFGDSSYEQYF.

This chain uses TRBV13 with TRBJ2-1; 9 nucleotides match TRBD1. The CDR3 contains 18 residues. J was trimmed by 0 bases and V by 5 bases; bases with no gene match: 11. Germline V gene sequence: CDR1 PRHDT, CDR2 FYEKMQ (reference sequence). The CDR3 nucleotides are TGTGCCAGCAGCCTGGACAGGGGCTTTCCCACCTCCTACAATGAGCAGTTCTTC. This encodes CASSLDRGFPTSYNEQFF.

This sequence joins TRBV24-1 and TRBJ2-7, with D perhaps given as TRBD1 or TRBD2 (5 bases each). The length of the CDR3 is 16 residues. V was pared by 2 bases and J by 8 bases, with 21 bases between. CDR1 and CDR2 (germline): KGHDR, SFDVKD. This chain's CDR3 is CATSDSRDPTPYQQYF. In DNA, the CDR3 is TGTGCCACCAGTGATTCACGGGACCCCACTCCATACCAGCAGTACTTC.

This clonotype was detected only a few times. The chain's CDR3 is CASSRATSGRNNEQFF. The DNA of the CDR3 is TGCGCCAGCAGCCGAGCAACTAGCGGGAGAAACAATGAGCAGTTCTTC. The rearrangement joins TRBV5-1 to TRBJ2-1; TRBD2 matches 11 bases. Unmatched junction bases numbered 8, after V lost 4 bases and J lost 5 bases. CDR3 length: 16 amino acids. The germline CDR1 and CDR2 sequences are SGHRS and YFSETQ.

This clonotype turned up a few times. The J gene is TRBJ1-2, the V gene TRBV20-1; D is unresolved. In germline, CDR1 is DFQATT, CDR2 SNEGSKA (reference sequence). V was pared by 0 bases and J by 6 bases, with 8 bases between. This CDR3 is built from 12 residues. CDR3 amino acids: CSARDKGDGYTF. The CDR3, as DNA: TGCAGTGCTAGAGATAAAGGAGATGGCTACACCTTC.

This chain connects TRBV27 to TRBJ2-1; D is undetermined. V lost 5 bases and J lost 7, with 18 bases in between. CDR1 MNHEY and CDR2 SMNVEV come from the germline V gene (reference sequence). The CDR3 runs 15 residues. The CDR3 is CASSPSPFSWNEQFF. The CDR3 DNA sequence: TGTGCCAGCAGTCCGTCCCCCTTTAGCTGGAATGAGCAGTTCTTC.

The V gene is TRBV5-1, the J gene TRBJ1-1; D is ambiguous. The CDR3 sequence is 13 residues long. V shed 2 bases and J shed 1 base, with 6 bases lying between them. Germline V CDR1 and CDR2: SGHRS, YFSETQ. The CDR3 DNA sequence: TGCGCCAGCAGCTTCGGCTCGAACACTGAAGCTTTCTTT. Encoded protein: CASSFGSNTEAFF.

The chain carries TRBV2 and TRBJ2-4; D gene ambiguous. Between the trimmed V and J ends, which lost 5 bases and 0 bases, there was a span of 14 bases. Germline assignment: CDR1 SNHLY and CDR2 FYNNEI. The CDR3 sequence is 16 residues long. CDR3 sequence (DNA): TGTGCCAGCAGTACTCGACGTACACTAGCCAAAAACATTCAGTACTTC. It encodes CASSTRRTLAKNIQYF.

This clonotype was seen only a few times. The genes are TRBV29-1 and TRBJ1-2; D is possibly TRBD1 (5 bases). This CDR3 spans 13 amino acids. Trimming took 3 bases from V and 4 from J, leaving 12 bases between them. Germline V gene lookup returns CDR1 SQVTM and CDR2 ANQGSEA. In DNA form, the CDR3 reads TGCAGCGTTGATTCAGGCGGGGGCTATGGCTACACCTTC. Encoded protein: CSVDSGGGYGYTF.